This T cell receptor beta chain is drawn from a study of T cells after yellow fever vaccination. Study-level information: Preparing low-cell-number fractions relied on SMART-Seq v4 Ultra Low Input. Study-wide results and caveats: In FACS-sorted repertoires, abundant clonotypes from the bulk population could appear as contaminants. After the booster, about 95% of CD4 and approximately 90% of CD8 primary-response clones were re-detected.

Trimming cost V 2 bases and J 5 bases, with 10 bases left between them. Germline CDR1 and CDR2: DFQATT and SNEGSKA (reference sequence). The CDR3 is made up of 13 amino acids. 5'RACE template switching generated TCR cDNA, adding a universal primer site and UMIs. MiXCR, run by TCRdb on the 5' RACE reads, gives a single entry per CDR3 protein. The table includes 500,000 to 650,000 distinct CDR3 sequences, approximately 15% detected once. This clonotype was seen more than once but under ten times. Its antigen is undetermined. This chain uses TRBV20-1 with TRBJ2-1; the D gene is possibly TRBD1 (6 bases). The source material was PBMCs, sampled on the day of the yellow fever booster vaccination. This clonotype originated in a man aged 25-40 years who received the YFV17D yellow fever vaccine. This CDR3 reads CSARSGTNNEQFF. CDR3 sequence (DNA): TGCAGTGCTAGATCCGGGACAAACAATGAGCAGTTCTTC.